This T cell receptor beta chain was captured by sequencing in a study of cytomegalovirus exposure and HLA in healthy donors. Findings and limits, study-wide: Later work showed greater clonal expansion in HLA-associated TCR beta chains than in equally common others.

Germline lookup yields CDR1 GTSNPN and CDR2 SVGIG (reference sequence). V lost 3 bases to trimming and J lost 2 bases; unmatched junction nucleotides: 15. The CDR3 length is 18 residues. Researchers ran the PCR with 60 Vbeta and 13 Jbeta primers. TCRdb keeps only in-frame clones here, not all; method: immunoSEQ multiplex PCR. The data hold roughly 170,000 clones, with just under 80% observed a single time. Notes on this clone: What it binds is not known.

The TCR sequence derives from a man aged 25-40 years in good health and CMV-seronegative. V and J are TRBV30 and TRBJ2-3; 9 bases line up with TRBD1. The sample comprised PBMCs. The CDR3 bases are TGTGCCTGGAGCCAAGGGGGAGTAGGGACAGGGAACACAGATACGCAGTATTTT. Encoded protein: CAWSQGGVGTGNTDTQYF.